This T cell receptor beta chain comes out of a study of cytomegalovirus exposure and HLA in healthy donors. Overall study context: Around 180 million T cells yielded more than 90 million unique TCR beta sequences, as an earlier analysis found.

As for this clone: Its antigen is not identified.

Healthy bone marrow donors made up the donors. Study-wide findings and caveats: Exclusion as indistinguishable affected some V segments, including TRBV6-2 and TRBV6-3. Most observed TCR sequences were rare, whereas some public TCRs were detected in many donors.

Germline lookup yields CDR1 MNHNS and CDR2 SASEGT. With V trimmed by 6 bases and J by 5 bases, 9 bases remained unmatched. The CDR3 sequence is 15 residues long. Primers: 60 Vbeta forward and 13 Jbeta reverse. The method was immunoSEQ multiplex PCR; TCRdb's version includes in-frame clones alone and lacks a portion of them. The sample has around 99,000 clones, over 65% seen once. The V gene is TRBV6-1, the J gene TRBJ1-2; 10 nucleotides match TRBD1. The material sequenced was PBMCs. The origin of this receptor is a man aged 35 to 55 in good health and CMV-seronegative. CDR3 in DNA: TGTGCCAGCAGGGGTAGACAGGGGGCAGGGTATGGCTACACCTTC. Protein sequence: CASRGRQGAGYGYTF.